This TCR beta chain was retrieved from a study of cytomegalovirus exposure and HLA in healthy donors. Whole-study results and caveats: According to a later analysis, donors in an Asian-associated ancestry cluster reportedly had fewer N-insertions than the approximately 730-donor mean. A later analysis showed TCR association rates differing by HLA locus, peaking at DRB1 and lowest at HLA-C.

This clone was recorded once. What it recognizes is unknown. Germline-derived CDR1 and CDR2 are SGHRS and YFSETQ. V was shortened by 2 bases and J by 2 bases, with 9 bases between the two germline ends. The CDR3 contains 14 residues. The PCR employed 60 Vbeta primers together with 13 Jbeta primers. Sequencing used immunoSEQ multiplex PCR; TCRdb keeps in-frame clones, though not all of them. The sample holds 90,000 to 100,000 clones, 50% to 80% seen once. This TCR was recovered from a man aged 25 to 45 in good health and CMV-seronegative. V is TRBV5-1 and J is TRBJ2-3; perhaps TRBD1 as D (5 bases). Sequenced: PBMCs. CDR3 coding DNA: TGCGCCAGCAGCTTCGACAGAACCACAGATACGCAGTATTTT. This codes for CASSFDRTTDTQYF.